These 26 T cell receptor beta chains came from one sample sequenced in a study of cytomegalovirus exposure and HLA in healthy donors. The data were produced by immunoSEQ multiplex PCR, yet TCRdb's version contains in-frame clones alone and is incomplete. The sample lists over 200,000 clones; around 87% were seen once. The material sequenced was PBMCs. These receptors were taken from a woman under 30 in good health and CMV-seropositive.

V usage is TRBV2 and J usage is TRBJ2-7; 7 bases match TRBD2. This CDR3 spans 16 amino acids. CDR1 and CDR2 from the germline V gene are SNHLY and FYNNEI. With V trimmed by 6 bases and J by 2 bases, 13 bases remained unmatched. The CDR3 DNA is TGTGCCAGCAGGAGAGGGGAGCTAGCGGTTCCCTACGAGCAGTACTTC. Its protein is CASRRGELAVPYEQYF.

The chain joins TRBV6-5 to TRBJ2-7; 8 bases fit TRBD1. Germline V gene data show CDR1 as MNHEY and CDR2 as SVGAGI. The CDR3 spans 13 residues. After removal of 5 bases from V and 2 bases from J, the junction contained 2 bases not matched to a gene. The CDR3, as DNA: TGTGCCAGCAGTAGGGACAGGACCTACGAGCAGTACTTC. Protein product: CASSRDRTYEQYF.

The chain combines TRBV6-5 with TRBJ2-7; 7 bases agree with TRBD1. This CDR3 is 15 amino acids long. V was clipped by 6 bases and J by 2 bases; unmatched bases: 10. Germline-derived CDR1 and CDR2 are MNHEY and SVGAGI. CDR3 residues: CASSFGQAKPYEQYF. In DNA, the CDR3 is TGTGCCAGCAGCTTCGGACAGGCCAAACCCTACGAGCAGTACTTC.

The gene calls are TRBV6-1 and TRBJ2-1, with 7 bases that match TRBD1. This CDR3 has 15 amino acids. The V gene's germline CDR1 is MNHNS and CDR2 SASEGT. V gave up 3 bases and J gave up 2 bases; unmatched junction bases: 4. The CDR3: CASSEPGTAYNEQFF. CDR3 nucleotide sequence: TGTGCCAGCAGTGAGCCCGGGACAGCCTACAATGAGCAGTTCTTC.

The V gene is TRBV4-1, the J gene TRBJ1-1, with a weak D call TRBD1 (5 bases). Per the germline V gene, CDR1 is MGHRA and CDR2 is YSYEKL. V lost 3 bases and J lost 1, with 12 bases in between. The CDR3 contains 15 residues. The CDR3: CASSHPPTGNTEAFF. CDR3 coding DNA: TGCGCCAGCAGCCATCCCCCAACAGGGAACACTGAAGCTTTCTTT.

The J gene is TRBJ1-3, the V gene TRBV9, with 8 bases matching TRBD1. Germline assignment: CDR1 SGDLS and CDR2 YYNGEE. Unmatched junction bases numbered 8, after V lost 3 bases and J lost 0 bases. The CDR3 spans 17 residues. The CDR3 DNA reads as TGTGCCAGCAGCGCCGGACAGGGCTCCGGCTCTGGAAACACCATATATTTT. Translating it yields CASSAGQGSGSGNTIYF.

The chain recombines TRBV9 with TRBJ2-6, with a weak D call TRBD1 (6 bases). V was clipped by 6 bases and J by 3 bases, with 10 bases between them. In germline, CDR1 is SGDLS, CDR2 YYNGEE. The CDR3 is 14 residues long. CDR3 sequence: CASTGAVGANVLTF. For the CDR3, the DNA is TGTGCCAGCACAGGGGCCGTTGGGGCCAACGTCCTGACTTTC.

This clone has only one observation. V and J are TRBV27 and TRBJ1-1; D is possibly TRBD1 (5 bases). The CDR3 loop spans 14 amino acids. Germline loops: CDR1 MNHEY, CDR2 SMNVEV (reference sequence). V was pared by 3 bases and J by 4 bases, with 12 bases between. CDR3 sequence: CASSFSGISTEAFF. CDR3 DNA sequence: TGTGCCAGCAGTTTTTCAGGGATCAGCACTGAAGCTTTCTTT.

This chain links TRBV28 with TRBJ2-7; tentative D call: TRBD1 (7 bases). From germline, CDR1 is MDHEN and CDR2 SYDVKM. The CDR3 sequence is 17 residues long. Trimming took off 5 bases at V and 6 bases at J, with 26 bases between the two ends. The CDR3 nucleotides are TGTGCCAGCAGTCAACGACCTTTGACAGGGAGGTCCGCCGAGCAGTACTTC. Amino acid sequence: CASSQRPLTGRSAEQYF. The full variable domain, with the rest looked up from reference TRBV28 and TRBJ2-7, is DVKVTQSSRYLVKRTGEKVFLECVQDMDHENMFWYRQDPGLGLRLIYFSYDVKMKEKGDIPEGYSVSREKKERFSLILESASTNQTSMYLCASSQRPLTGRSAEQYFGPGTRLTVT.

The chain joins TRBV6-5 to TRBJ2-7, with TRBD2 matching over 8 bases. Trimming took 6 bases from V and 5 from J; bases not matched to a gene: 3. Germline lookup yields CDR1 MNHEY and CDR2 SVGAGI. This CDR3 has 12 amino acids. Written as DNA, the CDR3 is TGTGCCAGCAGCCCGGGGGGGGACGAGCAGTACTTC. Protein product: CASSPGGDEQYF.

The genes are TRBV7-2 and TRBJ2-7; 8 bases are a match to TRBD1. Germline V lookup: CDR1 SGHTA, CDR2 FQGNSA. V trimming: 5 bases; J trimming: 5 bases; junction bases outside the gene matches: 5. The CDR3 is made up of 13 amino acids. The chain's CDR3 is CASSGTGFHEQYF. The CDR3 DNA reads as TGTGCCAGCAGCGGGACAGGTTTCCACGAGCAGTACTTC.

This sequence joins TRBV25-1 and TRBJ2-2; D might be TRBD1 (5 bases). This CDR3 is built from 14 residues. CDR1 is MGHDK, CDR2 SYGVNS, per germline. The V end was cut by 8 bases, the J end by 5 bases, with 15 bases between. CDR3 loop: CASGRQWLTGELFF. The CDR3 DNA reads as TGTGCCAGCGGACGACAGTGGCTAACCGGGGAGCTGTTTTTT.

The CDR3: CASSVQTSGKYEQFF. DNA for the CDR3: TGTGCCAGCAGTGTACAGACTAGCGGGAAATACGAGCAGTTCTTC. The chain combines TRBV2 with TRBJ2-1, with 11 bases matching TRBD2. Germline CDR1 and CDR2: SNHLY and FYNNEI. Trimming removed 4 bases from V and 10 bases from J; junction bases left unmatched: 9. The CDR3 length is 15 residues.

V and J are TRBV5-4 and TRBJ2-1, with D possibly TRBD2 on 6 matching bases. The germline CDR1 and CDR2 sequences are SGHNT and YYREEE (reference sequence). The CDR3 runs 15 residues. V lost 4 bases, J lost 1 base, and 12 bases lay in between. The CDR3 protein is CASSLTSYSYNEQFF. The CDR3 bases are TGTGCCAGCAGCCTGACTAGTTATTCCTACAATGAGCAGTTCTTC.

V is TRBV30 and J is TRBJ2-1; tentatively, D is TRBD2 (5 bases). Trimming shortened V by 1 base and J by 5 bases, and 9 bases separated the two germline ends. The germline gives CDR1 GTSNPN, CDR2 SVGIG (reference sequence). The CDR3 runs 13 residues. The CDR3 protein is CAWSGSRDNEQFF. Here the CDR3 DNA reads TGTGCCTGGAGTGGTTCGCGGGACAATGAGCAGTTCTTC.

The V call is TRBV7-4, the J call TRBJ1-1, with 7 bases lining up with TRBD1. This CDR3 spans 14 amino acids. Per the germline V gene, CDR1 is SGHVT and CDR2 is SQSDAQ. With V trimmed by 6 bases and J by 3 bases, 7 bases remained unmatched. The CDR3 loop is CASRPGQIDTEAFF. CDR3 nucleotide sequence: TGTGCCAGCAGGCCGGGACAGATAGACACTGAAGCTTTCTTT.

This chain joins TRBV2 and TRBJ2-1; 9 nucleotides align to TRBD2. This CDR3 spans 15 amino acids. J was trimmed by 2 bases and V by 7 bases; bases with no gene match: 6. The germline gives CDR1 SNHLY, CDR2 FYNNEI. The CDR3 DNA reads as TGTGCCAGCAAGGTGGCTAGCGGGGCCTACAATGAGCAGTTCTTC. It codes for CASKVASGAYNEQFF. Complete variable domain (other parts from reference TRBV2 and TRBJ2-1): EPEVTQTPSHQVTQMGQEVILRCVPISNHLYFYWYRQILGQKVEFLVSFYNNEISEKSEIFDDQFSVERPDGSNFTLKIRSTKLEDSAMYFCASKVASGAYNEQFFGPGTRLTVL.

This clone showed up just once. The gene calls are TRBV6-1 and TRBJ2-7, with TRBD2 matching over 12 bases. Unmatched junction bases numbered 20, after V lost 3 bases and J lost 5 bases. The CDR3 runs 20 residues. CDR1 and CDR2 from the germline V gene are MNHNS and SASEGT. Written as DNA, the CDR3 is TGTGCCAGCAGTGAGACCTCGGGGTTACTAGCGGGAGGCATGGTCCACGAGCAGTACTTC. This gives the protein CASSETSGLLAGGMVHEQYF.

On this clone itself: This CDR3 is also generated by other DNA sequences in the sample. The chain couples TRBV27 to TRBJ1-5; 11 bases agree with TRBD1. J gave up 7 bases and V 5 bases, and 7 bases lay outside the gene matches. This CDR3 has 15 residues. Germline CDR1 and CDR2: MNHEY and SMNVEV (reference sequence). This CDR3 reads CASSPGTGGRQPQHF. In DNA form, the CDR3 reads TGTGCCAGCAGTCCAGGGACAGGGGGACGACAGCCCCAGCATTTT.

The genes are TRBV6-4 and TRBJ2-1, with TRBD2 matching over 12 bases. This CDR3 spans 15 amino acids. Per germline, CDR1 MRHNA and CDR2 SNTAGT. J gave up 7 bases and V 4 bases, and 5 bases lay outside the gene matches. This CDR3 is CASSVSLAGGNEQFF. The CDR3 nucleotides are TGTGCCAGCAGTGTCTCTCTAGCGGGAGGGAATGAGCAGTTCTTC.

The chain joins TRBV29-1 to TRBJ1-1, with D possibly being TRBD1 (5 bases). The CDR3 is 15 residues long. V was cut by 8 bases and J by 8 bases, with 27 bases left in between. Germline CDR1 SQVTM, CDR2 ANQGSEA. The CDR3 nucleotides are TGCAGCTCCTTAGGTGGCCAGAAAAGGGGATCGGAAGCTTTCTTT. It yields the protein CSSLGGQKRGSEAFF.

The sample holds one count of this clone. The chain combines TRBV29-1 with TRBJ2-7; the D gene is possibly TRBD1 (6 bases). The CDR3 runs 12 residues. Looked up from germline, CDR1 is SQVTM and CDR2 is ANQGSEA. V gave up 5 bases and J gave up 2 bases, with 10 bases separating them. The CDR3 nucleotides are TGCAGCGTTACTGGACAGACCTACGAGCAGTACTTC. Translation: CSVTGQTYEQYF.

DNA of the CDR3: TGTGCCAGCAGTGCCGGGACTAGCGGGATCGGAGGTGAGCAGTTCTTC. It encodes CASSAGTSGIGGEQFF. The chain links TRBV9 to TRBJ2-1, with 13 positions matching TRBD2. Germline V gene sequence: CDR1 SGDLS, CDR2 YYNGEE. V dropped 5 bases and J dropped 9; count of bases not matched to a gene: 11. CDR3 length: 16 amino acids. Variable domain in full (rest from reference TRBV9 and TRBJ2-1): DSGVTQTPKHLITATGQRVTLRCSPRSGDLSVYWYQQSLDQGLQFLIQYYNGEERAKGNILERFSAQQFPDLHSELNLSSLELGDSALYFCASSAGTSGIGGEQFFGPGTRLTVL.

This clone appeared a single time. The rearrangement uses TRBV30 and TRBJ2-3, with TRBD1 matching over 8 bases. This CDR3 contains 13 residues. Germline-derived CDR1 and CDR2 are GTSNPN and SVGIG (reference sequence). V was clipped by 5 bases and J by 4 bases; unmatched bases: 5. CDR3 sequence (DNA): TGTGCCTGGGGGCAGGGGGCGTCAGATACGCAGTATTTT. Its protein product is CAWGQGASDTQYF.

The chain carries TRBV6-1 and TRBJ2-5, with TRBD2 as a possible D gene (6 bases). Trimming took off 4 bases at V and 5 bases at J, with 14 bases between the two ends. Germline CDR1 is MNHNS and CDR2 is SASEGT. CDR3 length: 14 residues. CDR3 sequence: CASSGGLAWETQYF. Here the CDR3 DNA reads TGTGCCAGCAGTGGAGGGCTAGCGTGGGAGACCCAGTACTTC.

This clone is a singleton in its sample. This chain links TRBV5-1 with TRBJ2-1; TRBD2 matches 15 bases. V lost 4 bases and J lost 5; bases outside the gene matches: 4. CDR3 length: 16 amino acids. The V gene's germline CDR1 is SGHRS and CDR2 YFSETQ. As DNA, the CDR3 is TGCGCCAGCAGCCCGGGACTAGCGGGAGGTAACAATGAGCAGTTCTTC. Translation gives CASSPGLAGGNNEQFF.